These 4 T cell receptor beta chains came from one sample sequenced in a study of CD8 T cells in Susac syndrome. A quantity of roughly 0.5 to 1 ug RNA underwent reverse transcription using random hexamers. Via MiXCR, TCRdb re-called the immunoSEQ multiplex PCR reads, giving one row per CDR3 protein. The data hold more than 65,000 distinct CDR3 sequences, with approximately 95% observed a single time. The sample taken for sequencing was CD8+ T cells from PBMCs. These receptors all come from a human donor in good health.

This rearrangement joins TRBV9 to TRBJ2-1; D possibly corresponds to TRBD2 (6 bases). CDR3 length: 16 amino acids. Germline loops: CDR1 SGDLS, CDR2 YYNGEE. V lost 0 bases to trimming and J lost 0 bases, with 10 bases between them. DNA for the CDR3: TGTGCCAGCAGCGTAGGGGACTTAAACTCCTACAATGAGCAGTTCTTC. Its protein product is CASSVGDLNSYNEQFF.

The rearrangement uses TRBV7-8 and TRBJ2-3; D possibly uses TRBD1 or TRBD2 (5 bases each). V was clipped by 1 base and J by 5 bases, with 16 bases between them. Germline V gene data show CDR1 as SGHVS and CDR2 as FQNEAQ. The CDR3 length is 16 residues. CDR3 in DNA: TGTGCCAGCAGCTTAGGGAGAGGGACCGACGGAGATACGCAGTATTTT. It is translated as CASSLGRGTDGDTQYF.

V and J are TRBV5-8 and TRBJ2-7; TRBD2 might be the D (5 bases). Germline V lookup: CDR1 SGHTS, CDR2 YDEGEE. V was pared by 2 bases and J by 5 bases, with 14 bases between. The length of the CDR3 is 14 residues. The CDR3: CASSFFGGSNEQYF. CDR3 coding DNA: TGTGCCAGCAGCTTTTTTGGAGGTTCCAACGAGCAGTACTTC.

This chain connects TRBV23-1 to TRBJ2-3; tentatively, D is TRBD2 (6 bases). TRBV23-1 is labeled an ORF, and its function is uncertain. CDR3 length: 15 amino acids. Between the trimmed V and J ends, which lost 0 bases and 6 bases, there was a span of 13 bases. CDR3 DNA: TGCGCCAGCAGTCAATCGAAAAGGGCGGGGGATACGCAGTATTTT. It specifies CASSQSKRAGDTQYF.